Described below is a single T cell receptor beta chain sequence and its context. Its specificity is not known. Germline assignment: CDR1 SGHVS and CDR2 FNYEAQ. V dropped 4 bases and J dropped 2 bases, with 16 bases sitting between them. This CDR3 is 16 amino acids long. It was CD45RO-negative cells, positively selected for CCR7, that made up naive CD8 cells, with terminally differentiated effector memory CD45RA+ cells excluded. Donors were healthy HIV-negative adults without recent acute infections or vaccinations. All participating donors were Caucasian adults from Nashville, Tennessee. Deep was the level at which the assay was run. TCRdb's table, derived via immunoSEQ multiplex PCR, lists solely in-frame clones and lacks some. The repertoire consists of about 750,000 clones, with around 93% occurring once and the leading ten covering 20% to 30%. This entry is derived from a study of shared clonotypes between healthy human individuals. Study-level points and caveats: Across a handful of donors, naive CD4 shared roughly 5%, naive CD8 over 3%, memory CD4 about 2.4%, memory CD8 under 0.5%.

The chain has TRBV7-6 and TRBJ2-3, with a weak D call TRBD2 (5 bases). The receptor was isolated from a man aged 25 to 40 in good health. Material for sequencing was naive CD8+ T cells sorted from blood. CDR3 sequence (DNA): TGTGCCAGCAGCTGGAAGGCGGGTGACATCACAGATACGCAGTATTTT. Amino acids: CASSWKAGDITDTQYF.